This T cell receptor (beta chain) was recorded in a study of CD8 T cells in ankylosing spondylitis. Study-wide results and limits: Ankylosing spondylitis blood seemed to carry a telltale TCR beta motif made of fewer than 10 highly homologous variants.

The CDR3 is 12 amino acids. Trimming took 4 bases from V and 3 from J, leaving 7 bases between them. Germline lookup yields CDR1 SGHRS and CDR2 YFSETQ. TCRdb re-derived calls from the 5' RACE reads in MiXCR, one entry per CDR3 protein. The sample contains 750,000 to 850,000 distinct CDR3 sequences, approximately 12% of which appear only once. This clonotype was observed many times. Its antigen is not identified. The V gene is TRBV5-1, the J gene TRBJ1-2; D is ambiguous. The TCR originated in a male donor with ankylosing spondylitis. Sample: blood, either unsorted or a sorted T cell fraction (not recorded which). DNA for the CDR3: TGCGCCAGCAGCGCCGAGCACTATGGCTACACCTTC. This codes for CASSAEHYGYTF.